This T cell receptor (beta chain) was captured by sequencing in a study of blood T cell repertoires in COVID-19. As processed by the authors: Amplification from reference gene primers served as the basis for estimated nucleated cell counts. Profiled with immunoSEQ multiplex PCR; TCRdb holds only in-frame clones, not every one. The DNA gave D and trimming, while V, J and clone size come from that table. The top ten clones hold around 7% of a sample with fewer than 200,000 clones, around 80% of them seen once. The CDR3 covers 16 residues. The V end lost 2 bases, the J end lost 3 bases, and 15 bases lay between the germline ends. Germline CDR1 and CDR2: SEHNR and FQNEAQ (reference sequence).

Sequenced sample: PBMCs or T cells enriched from blood (not recorded which). This receptor was taken from a man aged 50-60 years who had recovered from COVID-19. V usage is TRBV7-9 and J usage is TRBJ2-3; tentative D call: TRBD2 (7 bases). CDR3 nucleotide sequence: TGTGCCAGCAGCTTATTAGAGGGGGGGCCAACAGATACGCAGTATTTT. It translates to CASSLLEGGPTDTQYF.